This entry lists 19 T cell receptor beta chains sequenced from one sample in a study of circulating CD8 cells and anti-PD-1 response in melanoma. From live CD3+CD8+TCRalphabeta+ cells, four PD-1 and/or TIGIT subsets were sorted. Each library started from around 14 ng of total RNA using the QIAseq Immune Repertoire TCR panel. MiXCR, run by TCRdb on the reads, gives a single entry per CDR3 protein. The table shows around 1,200 distinct CDR3 sequences, with around 9.6% occurring only once. The material sequenced was CD8+ T cells from PBMCs, taken at baseline or after one month of anti-PD-1 therapy (not recorded which). These TCRs come from a human donor with melanoma.

By share, this clonotype ranks as medium-sized (0.01 to 0.1%). DNA for the CDR3: TGTGCCAGCAGTGAAGCGACATTCTGGACAGCGAACACCGGGGAGCTGTTTTTT. This sequence encodes CASSEATFWTANTGELFF. The gene calls are TRBV6-1 and TRBJ2-2, with a weak D call TRBD1 (6 bases). The CDR3 consists of 18 residues. V dropped 0 bases and J dropped 0 bases, with 14 bases sitting between them. The V gene's germline CDR1 is MNHNS and CDR2 SASEGT.

This clonotype is termed medium-sized. J is TRBJ2-3 and V is TRBV9; 10 bases fit TRBD2. The CDR3 consists of 16 residues. V was clipped by 4 bases and J by 0 bases; unmatched bases: 5. CDR1 and CDR2 (germline): SGDLS, YYNGEE. As DNA, the CDR3 is TGTGCCAGCAGCACCGTAGCGGGGGGAAGCACAGATACGCAGTATTTT. Translation gives CASSTVAGGSTDTQYF.

This clonotype qualifies as medium-sized. The V call is TRBV6-5, the J call TRBJ2-3; D unclear. The CDR3 totals 13 residues. V was trimmed by 2 bases and J by 1 base, leaving 4 bases between them. Germline lookup yields CDR1 MNHEY and CDR2 SVGAGI. This CDR3 is CASSYGGTDTQYF. CDR3 nucleotide sequence: TGTGCCAGCAGTTACGGGGGCACAGATACGCAGTATTTT.

By share, this clonotype counts as medium-sized. V is TRBV29-1 and J is TRBJ2-7; D gene unclear. CDR1 is SQVTM and CDR2 is ANQGSEA in the germline V gene. Trimming pared 1 base from V and 1 base from J, leaving 8 bases between. The CDR3 is 13 amino acids. The CDR3 DNA reads as TGCAGCGTTGAAGCGGCAGGTTCCTACGAGCAGTACTTC. Translated, it gives CSVEAAGSYEQYF.

This clonotype is termed medium-sized. This chain joins TRBV4-3 and TRBJ1-6; D possibly corresponds to TRBD1 (5 bases). Trimming stripped 0 bases from V and 10 bases from J, with 13 bases between. Looked up from germline, CDR1 is LGHNA and CDR2 is YSLEER. The length of the CDR3 is 15 residues. The DNA for the CDR3 is TGCGCCAGCAGCCAAGATCGGGGGGATTCCTCACCCCTCCACTTT. This codes for CASSQDRGDSSPLHF.

In regard to this clonotype: One base away lies a much larger clone, so this may be a sequencing read error. The CDR3 does not close with the conserved phenylalanine or tryptophan, likely indicating a read error. The V and J genes are TRBV19 and TRBJ1-1; weak D call: TRBD1 (6 bases). The germline V and J ends were trimmed by 7 bases and 2 bases, with 20 bases remaining between them. Germline CDR1 reads LNHDA; CDR2 reads SQIVND (reference sequence). CDR3 length: 16 residues. The CDR3 sequence is CASTNLRGGQNTEAFI. The CDR3 DNA is TGTGCCAGTACGAATTTACGCGGGGGGCAAAACACTGAAGCTTTCATT.

In its sample, this clonotype is medium-sized. The rearrangement links TRBV7-2 to TRBJ2-7, with 12 bases identical to TRBD1. V trimming: 0 bases; J trimming: 4 bases; junction bases outside the gene matches: 4. Germline-derived CDR1 and CDR2 are SGHTA and FQGNSA. The CDR3 is 16 residues long. CDR3 amino acids: CASSLAGTGGQYEQYF. The CDR3 DNA sequence: TGTGCCAGCAGCTTAGCGGGGACAGGGGGCCAATACGAGCAGTACTTC. The whole variable domain, remainder taken from reference TRBV7-2 and TRBJ2-7, is GAGVSQSPSNKVTEKGKDVELRCDPISGHTALYWYRQSLGQGLEFLIYFQGNSAPDKSGLPSDRFSAERTGGSVSTLTIQRTQQEDSAVYLCASSLAGTGGQYEQYFGPGTRLTVT.

This clonotype counts as medium-sized. The chain recombines TRBV14 with TRBJ2-1; D is uncertain. The CDR3 is 16 amino acids. Per germline, CDR1 SGHDN and CDR2 FVKESK. Trimming shortened V by 0 bases and J by 3 bases, and 12 bases separated the two germline ends. The CDR3 sequence is CASSQDEFGLYNEQFF. As DNA, the CDR3 is TGTGCCAGCAGCCAAGATGAGTTCGGTCTCTACAATGAGCAGTTCTTC.

In this sample, this clonotype is medium-sized (0.01 to 0.1%). This chain uses TRBV25-1 with TRBJ1-5; the D gene is possibly TRBD1 (5 bases). The CDR3 extends over 14 amino acids. CDR1 is MGHDK, CDR2 SYGVNS, per germline. V lost 3 bases and J 4 bases, leaving 10 bases between the germline ends. CDR3 in DNA: TGTGCCAGCAGTGAGTACAGGTCTAATCAGCCCCAGCATTTT. Its translation: CASSEYRSNQPQHF.

V is TRBV19 and J is TRBJ2-7; no clear D. Germline V gene data show CDR1 as LNHDA and CDR2 as SQIVND (reference sequence). The CDR3 loop spans 13 amino acids. V was clipped by 5 bases and J by 5 bases, with 13 bases between them. The CDR3 DNA follows: TGTGCCAGTAGTCAAGGAGCGTGGGACGAGCAGTACTTC. This translates into CASSQGAWDEQYF.

By share, this clonotype ranks as medium-sized. V is TRBV4-1 and J is TRBJ2-7; tentative D call: TRBD1 (6 bases). The CDR3 is made up of 13 amino acids. The germline V and J ends were trimmed by 2 bases and 4 bases, with 9 bases remaining between them. CDR1 MGHRA and CDR2 YSYEKL come from the germline V gene. For the CDR3, the DNA is TGCGCCAGCAGCCAATCGACAGGTTACGAGCAGTACTTC. Amino acids: CASSQSTGYEQYF.

The V and J genes are TRBV19 and TRBJ2-7, with D maybe TRBD1 (6 bases). V lost 3 bases to trimming and J lost 0 bases, with 12 bases between them. Germline lookup yields CDR1 LNHDA and CDR2 SQIVND (reference sequence). The CDR3 length is 15 residues. The CDR3 DNA reads as TGTGCCAGTAGTATGGACAGTCCTAGCTCCTACGAGCAGTACTTC. Encoded protein: CASSMDSPSSYEQYF.

By share, this clonotype counts as medium-sized (0.01 to 0.1%). This chain uses TRBV5-5 with TRBJ1-1; 10 positions match TRBD1. This CDR3 has 14 amino acids. Germline-derived CDR1 and CDR2 are SGHKS and YYEKEE (reference sequence). Germline trimming cut 2 bases from V and 3 bases from J; bases unmatched to any gene: 1. The CDR3 DNA sequence: TGTGCCAGCAGCTTCGGACAGGGGGACACTGAAGCTTTCTTT. Its protein is CASSFGQGDTEAFF.

Judged by abundance, this clonotype is medium-sized (0.01 to 0.1%). The chain employs TRBV7-6 and TRBJ2-5, with 14 positions matching TRBD2. The CDR3 totals 18 residues. Germline values: CDR1 SGHVS, CDR2 FNYEAQ. Losses at the gene ends were 2 bases for V and 3 bases for J; bases not matched to a gene: 8. The CDR3 protein is CASSLFPGLAGEKETQYF. DNA of the CDR3: TGTGCCAGCAGCTTATTTCCGGGACTAGCGGGGGAAAAAGAGACCCAGTACTTC.

The chain has TRBV29-1 and TRBJ2-2; 7 bases match TRBD2. The length of the CDR3 is 13 residues. V was clipped by 3 bases and J by 4 bases; unmatched bases: 2. Germline loops: CDR1 SQVTM, CDR2 ANQGSEA. The DNA of the CDR3 is TGCAGCGTTGACCCGGGAGGCACCGGGGAGCTGTTTTTT. Translating it yields CSVDPGGTGELFF.

This clonotype has more than one count but fewer than ten. This chain joins TRBV19 and TRBJ2-7; perhaps D is TRBD1 or TRBD2 (5 bases each). CDR1 is LNHDA and CDR2 is SQIVND in the germline V gene (reference sequence). Trimming stripped 5 bases from V and 0 bases from J, with 11 bases between. The CDR3 spans 14 residues. CDR3 nucleotides: TGTGCCAGTAGTGGTGACAGCGGCTCCTACGAGCAGTACTTC. It yields the protein CASSGDSGSYEQYF.

By sample share, this clonotype is medium-sized. The V gene is TRBV19, the J gene TRBJ1-2; weak D call: TRBD1 (5 bases). The ends were cut back, 3 bases at V and 6 bases at J, with 14 bases in the middle. The germline CDR1 and CDR2 sequences are LNHDA and SQIVND (reference sequence). CDR3 size: 14 residues. The CDR3 reads CASSMMGPWDGYTF. CDR3 DNA sequence: TGTGCCAGTAGTATGATGGGACCCTGGGATGGCTACACCTTC.

This clonotype turned up a few times. The chain links TRBV19 to TRBJ2-2, with D unclear. The CDR3 sequence is 13 residues long. Trimming took 5 bases from V and 5 from J, leaving 9 bases between them. Germline V lookup: CDR1 LNHDA, CDR2 SQIVND (reference sequence). CDR3 residues: CASSSRHTGELFF. Written as DNA, the CDR3 is TGTGCCAGTAGTTCCCGACATACCGGGGAGCTGTTTTTT.

This clonotype was observed a handful of times. V is TRBV19 and J is TRBJ2-7; no definite D call. CDR3 length: 14 amino acids. V lost 5 bases, J lost 4 bases, and 15 bases lay in between. Germline loops: CDR1 LNHDA, CDR2 SQIVND (reference sequence). In DNA, the CDR3 is TGTGCCAGTAGTCTAACTCTCAGACTTTACGAGCAGTACTTC. Protein: CASSLTLRLYEQYF.